This TCR beta chain was documented in a study of blood T cell repertoires in COVID-19. Profiling relied on immunoSEQ multiplex PCR, and the TCRdb table lists in-frame clones only, not all of them. This table has some 220,000 clones, about 80% appearing once. This clone was seen only a few times. This CDR3 is 11 amino acids long. V was shortened by 5 bases and J by 7 bases, with 11 bases between the two germline ends. CDR1 and CDR2 (germline): DFQATT, SNEGSKA (reference sequence). The clonotype comes from a woman under 40 who had recovered from COVID-19. V is TRBV20-1 and J is TRBJ1-1; unclear D gene. The specimen was peripheral blood. For the CDR3, the DNA is TGCAGTGCTCACAGTCAGATTGAAGCTTTCTTT. It encodes CSAHSQIEAFF.